The T cell receptor (beta chain) under discussion was sequenced for a study of blood T cell repertoires in COVID-19. Study information: Collection of acute and convalescent COVID-19 samples took place in the United States, Italy and Spain.

Clones were sequenced by immunoSEQ multiplex PCR, and TCRdb holds only the in-frame ones, with some missing. Of under 200,000 clones in the sample, around 87% are singletons; the top ten hold 2.5% to 3%. In Seattle, patients joined the study during active infection and were tracked longitudinally. The sequenced material came from peripheral blood. This receptor was taken from a woman of 80 years or more with COVID-19, enrolled during active disease.

The CDR3 region has the DNA TGCGCCAGCAGCTCGAGTACTCCGGGACTAGCGGGAGACGAGCAGTACTTC. Amino acids: CASSSSTPGLAGDEQYF. The genes are TRBV5-1 and TRBJ2-7; 14 bases map to TRBD2. The V and J ends lost 3 bases and 5 bases, in that order; junction bases with no gene match: 10. This CDR3 region has 17 residues. Germline CDR1 and CDR2: SGHRS and YFSETQ. Combining the CDR3 with reference TRBV5-1 and TRBJ2-7 gives the whole variable domain KAGVTQTPRYLIKTRGQQVTLSCSPISGHRSVSWYQQTPGQGLQFLFEYFSETQRNKGNFPGRFSGRQFSNSRSEMNVSTLELGDSALYLCASSSSTPGLAGDEQYFGPGTRLTVT.